A single sample gave rise to the 30 T cell receptor beta chains below, sequenced in a study of identifying expanded T cells in peripheral blood. Sequencing was performed with immunoSEQ multiplex PCR; in TCRdb, only in-frame clones are kept and a portion is missing. The sample contains 91,000 or so clones, roughly 86% of which appear only once. Sequencing was done on a sample of blood. The origin of the receptors is a person between 18 and 75 years old in good health.

This chain joins TRBV2 and TRBJ2-7; TRBD2 aligns across 12 bases. The CDR3 length is 13 residues. With V trimmed by 6 bases and J by 4 bases, 1 base remained unmatched. CDR1 is SNHLY, CDR2 FYNNEI, per germline. The CDR3 spells CASRTSGGYEQYF. The DNA for the CDR3 is TGTGCCAGCAGGACTAGCGGGGGTTACGAGCAGTACTTC.

The chain employs TRBV4-2 and TRBJ2-1; 10 positions match TRBD2. J gave up 1 base and V 2 bases, and 11 bases lay outside the gene matches. CDR3 length: 19 residues. Germline V gene lookup returns CDR1 LGHNA and CDR2 YNFKEQ. The CDR3 spells CASSQLLASGSFSYNEQFF. The CDR3 nucleotides are TGTGCCAGCAGCCAACTTTTGGCTAGCGGGAGCTTTTCCTACAATGAGCAGTTCTTC.

This chain connects TRBV7-2 to TRBJ2-5; 11 bases match TRBD2. Germline assignment: CDR1 SGHTA and CDR2 FQGNSA. This CDR3 is 16 amino acids long. V trimming: 2 bases; J trimming: 5 bases; junction bases outside the gene matches: 7. The CDR3, as DNA: TGTGCCAGCAGCTTACGCTTAGCGGGGGGGCTGGAGACCCAGTACTTC. It is translated as CASSLRLAGGLETQYF.

This chain uses TRBV27 with TRBJ2-1, with 16 bases fitting TRBD2. The CDR3 is 18 amino acids. Germline V gives CDR1 MNHEY, CDR2 SMNVEV (reference sequence). V was clipped by 6 bases and J by 5 bases; unmatched bases: 10. The CDR3 spells CASSRTGTSGGGHNEQFF. For the CDR3, the DNA is TGTGCCAGCAGCCGAACCGGGACTAGCGGGGGGGGACACAATGAGCAGTTCTTC.

The chain carries TRBV28 and TRBJ1-5; D gene ambiguous. V gave up 1 base and J gave up 7 bases, with 8 bases separating them. CDR1 and CDR2 from the germline V gene are MDHEN and SYDVKM. The length of the CDR3 is 13 residues. The DNA of the CDR3 is TGTGCCAGCAGTTTATTGGGGTCCCAGCCCCAGCATTTT. Protein sequence: CASSLLGSQPQHF.

This chain connects TRBV7-2 to TRBJ2-5; D gene uncertain. V was trimmed by 5 bases and J by 7 bases, leaving 14 bases between them. This CDR3 is 13 amino acids long. Germline CDR1 is SGHTA and CDR2 is FQGNSA. CDR3 sequence reads: CASSLRMTGTQYF. The CDR3 DNA sequence: TGTGCCAGCAGCCTAAGGATGACCGGGACCCAGTACTTC.

The V call is TRBV7-9, the J call TRBJ2-2; no reliable D call. The germline V gene has CDR1 SEHNR and CDR2 FQNEAQ (reference sequence). V was pared by 4 bases and J by 0 bases, with 3 bases between. The CDR3 sequence is 13 residues long. As DNA, the CDR3 is TGTGCCAGCAGCTACCCGAACACCGGGGAGCTGTTTTTT. This codes for CASSYPNTGELFF.

The chain recombines TRBV28 with TRBJ1-4, with 10 bases identical to TRBD1. The length of the CDR3 is 16 residues. The J segment lost 3 bases and the V segment lost 2 bases, leaving 3 bases of the junction unmatched. Per the germline V gene, CDR1 is MDHEN and CDR2 is SYDVKM. CDR3 nucleotides: TGTGCCAGCAGTTTAGACAGGGGGCTGTCTAATGAAAAACTGTTTTTT. Its protein is CASSLDRGLSNEKLFF.

V and J are TRBV1 and TRBJ2-3; no DNA check was done on the table's D call, TRBD2. TRBV1 corresponds to a pseudogene. CDR3 length: 17 residues. In DNA form, the CDR3 reads TGCACCAGCAGCCAAGAACACGGGGGGGCTAGCACAGATACGCAGTATTTT. This translates into CTSSQEHGGASTDTQYF.

This clone was counted only a few times. V usage is TRBV7-2 and J usage is TRBJ2-2, with D unresolved. Trimming removed 5 bases from V and 6 bases from J, with 10 bases in between. Per germline, CDR1 SGHTA and CDR2 FQGNSA. This CDR3 contains 13 residues. CDR3 DNA: TGTGCCAGCAGCCCCAGGACGGCCGGGGAGCTGTTTTTT. This sequence encodes CASSPRTAGELFF. Using reference TRBV7-2 and TRBJ2-2 for the parts outside the CDR3, the full variable domain is GAGVSQSPSNKVTEKGKDVELRCDPISGHTALYWYRQSLGQGLEFLIYFQGNSAPDKSGLPSDRFSAERTGGSVSTLTIQRTQQEDSAVYLCASSPRTAGELFFGEGSRLTVL.

V usage is TRBV5-4 and J usage is TRBJ1-2; 9 bases are a match to TRBD1. The CDR3 totals 18 residues. From germline, CDR1 is SGHNT and CDR2 YYREEE (reference sequence). V shed 3 bases, J shed 4 bases, and the junction held 16 bases outside the gene matches. The CDR3: CASSSKTSGQGSVYGYTF. In DNA form, the CDR3 reads TGTGCCAGCAGCTCAAAGACGTCCGGACAGGGGAGTGTCTATGGCTACACCTTC.

The chain links TRBV19 to TRBJ2-5; D uncertain. V was clipped by 5 bases and J by 5 bases, with 9 bases between them. The CDR3 runs to 12 residues. CDR1 and CDR2 from the germline V gene are LNHDA and SQIVND (reference sequence). The CDR3 sequence is CASSGTVETQYF. The CDR3 coding sequence is TGTGCCAGTAGTGGCACAGTCGAGACCCAGTACTTC.

This clone was counted a single time. The chain uses TRBV9 and TRBJ2-1, with D perhaps assigned TRBD1 or TRBD2 (6 bases each). Per the germline V gene, CDR1 is SGDLS and CDR2 is YYNGEE. The CDR3 is 15 residues long. Trimming left V 0 bases short and J 5 bases short, with 12 bases between. CDR3: CASSVGGAPDNEQFF. In nucleotides, the CDR3 is TGTGCCAGCAGCGTAGGGGGGGCGCCAGACAATGAGCAGTTCTTC.

The chain carries TRBV6-1 and TRBJ1-3, with 9 bases identical to TRBD1. This CDR3 contains 16 residues. V dropped 4 bases and J dropped 2; count of bases not matched to a gene: 6. CDR1 and CDR2 from the germline V gene are MNHNS and SASEGT. CDR3 amino acids: CASSGSTGGTGNTIYF. The CDR3 nucleotides are TGTGCCAGCAGTGGTTCAACAGGGGGCACTGGAAACACCATATATTTT.

The chain is built from TRBV6-5 and TRBJ2-7; D gene uncertain. V gave up 2 bases and J gave up 2 bases, with 10 bases separating them. Germline V gene data show CDR1 as MNHEY and CDR2 as SVGAGI. The CDR3 runs 14 residues. The CDR3 DNA sequence: TGTGCCAGCAGTTACCAGCACGGTCCCTACGAGCAGTACTTC. Translation: CASSYQHGPYEQYF.

This clone has just a few counts. This chain connects TRBV6-1 to TRBJ2-1; 8 bases are shared with TRBD2. Germline CDR1 is MNHNS and CDR2 is SASEGT. The CDR3 contains 13 residues. V lost 6 bases to trimming and J lost 9 bases; unmatched junction nucleotides: 7. The CDR3 sequence is CASSRGLESEQFF. CDR3 sequence (DNA): TGTGCCAGCAGCCGGGGACTAGAGAGTGAGCAGTTCTTC.

Comments on this clone: It is unclear where the CDR3 begins or ends on the DNA, so no DNA is shown, and the CDR3 is as TCRdb lists it. J is TRBJ1-5 and V is TRBV9; the tabulated D call, TRBD1, remains unverified against the DNA. Germline-derived CDR1 and CDR2 are SGDLS and YYNGEE. The CDR3 region is 18 residues in length, termini included. The CDR3 is CASSVGRDRVFWRQPQHF.

The CDR3 spells CASSFGPSQGLSNQPQHF. The CDR3 DNA reads TGTGCCAGCAGTTTTGGCCCCTCACAGGGGCTTAGCAATCAGCCCCAGCATTTT. V usage is TRBV28 and J usage is TRBJ1-5; the match to TRBD1 covers 7 bases. With 3 bases clipped from V and 0 bases from J, the junction kept 11 bases outside the gene matches. Germline lookup yields CDR1 MDHEN and CDR2 SYDVKM. CDR3 length equals 18 residues.

The CDR3 nucleotides read TGTGCCAGCAGTTACTCAGTGGGGGATTCTGGAAACACCATATATTTT. Its translation is CASSYSVGDSGNTIYF. This chain joins TRBV6-5 and TRBJ1-3, with a weak D call TRBD1 (5 bases). Trimming removed 0 bases from V and 1 base from J, with 10 bases in between. The CDR3 is made up of 16 amino acids. CDR1 is MNHEY, CDR2 SVGAGI, per germline.

This chain uses TRBV30 with TRBJ1-4; no clear D. V lost 4 bases, J lost 3 bases, and 6 bases lay in between. Germline V gives CDR1 GTSNPN, CDR2 SVGIG (reference sequence). The CDR3 runs to 12 residues. The CDR3, as DNA: TGTGCCTGGAACACCGCTAATGAAAAACTGTTTTTT. Protein sequence: CAWNTANEKLFF.

J is TRBJ2-5 and V is TRBV7-2; maybe TRBD1 (5 bases). Germline CDR1 and CDR2: SGHTA and FQGNSA. The CDR3 covers 14 residues. V was trimmed by 5 bases and J by 2 bases, leaving 12 bases between them. The CDR3 DNA follows: TGTGCCAGCAGCATTGGGTCAGGGCAAGAGACCCAGTACTTC. It codes for CASSIGSGQETQYF.

This rearrangement joins TRBV28 to TRBJ2-1; D is uncertain. The germline CDR1 and CDR2 sequences are MDHEN and SYDVKM. Trimming shortened V by 5 bases and J by 8 bases, and 13 bases separated the two germline ends. This CDR3 comprises 13 residues. CDR3 in DNA: TGTGCCAGCAGTCCAGGATTGTTATATGAGCAGTTCTTC. Protein product: CASSPGLLYEQFF. The full variable domain, its missing parts supplied by reference TRBV28 and TRBJ2-1, is DVKVTQSSRYLVKRTGEKVFLECVQDMDHENMFWYRQDPGLGLRLIYFSYDVKMKEKGDIPEGYSVSREKKERFSLILESASTNQTSMYLCASSPGLLYEQFFGPGTRLTVL.

The chain has TRBV4-3 and TRBJ2-3; 7 bases are shared with TRBD1. Trimming at V came to 0 bases and at J to 4 bases, leaving 13 bases not matched to a gene. This CDR3 region has 18 residues. Germline assignment: CDR1 LGHNA and CDR2 YSLEER. The CDR3 here is CASSQDPKTGSEADTQYF. DNA of the CDR3: TGCGCCAGCAGCCAAGACCCAAAGACAGGGTCCGAAGCAGATACGCAGTATTTT.

The chain carries TRBV27 and TRBJ2-3; either TRBD1 or TRBD2 may fit D (6 bases each). The germline V gene has CDR1 MNHEY and CDR2 SMNVEV (reference sequence). The V end was cut by 7 bases, the J end by 1 base, with 12 bases between. CDR3 size: 14 residues. CDR3 bases: TGTGCCAGCAAATTTAGGGGGGGCACAGATACGCAGTATTTT. It translates to CASKFRGGTDTQYF.

This clone was seen just once. J is TRBJ2-2 and V is TRBV2; D not resolved. CDR1 SNHLY and CDR2 FYNNEI come from the germline V gene. This CDR3 contains 13 residues. Trimming removed 9 bases at V and 4 bases at J, with 12 bases between. The chain's CDR3 is CASRVGGTGELFF. In DNA, the CDR3 is TGTGCCAGTAGGGTCGGTGGCACCGGGGAGCTGTTTTTT. The full variable domain, completed using reference TRBV2 and TRBJ2-2, is EPEVTQTPSHQVTQMGQEVILRCVPISNHLYFYWYRQILGQKVEFLVSFYNNEISEKSEIFDDQFSVERPDGSNFTLKIRSTKLEDSAMYFCASRVGGTGELFFGEGSRLTVL.

This sequence joins TRBV6-6 and TRBJ2-7, with 7 bases fitting TRBD2. J gave up 7 bases and V 4 bases, and 16 bases lay outside the gene matches. Germline-derived CDR1 and CDR2 are MNHNY and SVGAGI (reference sequence). CDR3 size: 16 residues. CDR3 bases: TGTGCCAGCAGTTCGGGTTCACGGGGGGTAGCGGGTGAGCAGTACTTC. Its translation: CASSSGSRGVAGEQYF.

This clone was picked up one time. The CDR3 region is CASSPPYRGDNEQFF. The CDR3 nucleotides read TGTGCCAGCTCACCACCGTACAGGGGAGACAATGAGCAGTTCTTC. This chain uses TRBV18 with TRBJ2-1, with 7 bases matching TRBD1. Germline loops: CDR1 KGHSH, CDR2 LQKENI. J lost 5 bases, V lost 0 bases, and 4 bases had no gene match. The CDR3 runs to 15 residues.

The chain is built from TRBV6-6 and TRBJ2-1, with D possibly matching TRBD2 (5 bases). Per the germline V gene, CDR1 is MNHNY and CDR2 is SVGAGI (reference sequence). The CDR3 contains 15 residues. V lost 0 bases and J lost 3, with 9 bases in between. CDR3 residues: CASSYSGGYYNEQFF. The CDR3 DNA reads TGTGCCAGCAGTTACTCGGGCGGGTACTACAATGAGCAGTTCTTC.

This rearrangement joins TRBV9 to TRBJ2-3; 12 bases match TRBD2. After removal of 4 bases from V and 2 bases from J, the junction contained 8 bases not matched to a gene. The CDR3 runs 17 residues. The germline CDR1 and CDR2 sequences are SGDLS and YYNGEE. The DNA for the CDR3 is TGTGCCAGCAGCTCCAGGACTAGCGGGGCAATCACAGATACGCAGTATTTT. It yields the protein CASSSRTSGAITDTQYF.

The genes are TRBV18 and TRBJ2-6, with 7 positions matching TRBD1. V dropped 8 bases and J dropped 2; count of bases not matched to a gene: 6. The CDR3 has 15 amino acids. Per the germline V gene, CDR1 is KGHSH and CDR2 is LQKENI. The CDR3 loop is CASTLDRAGANVLTF. CDR3 nucleotide sequence: TGTGCCAGCACCCTTGACAGGGCTGGGGCCAACGTCCTGACTTTC.